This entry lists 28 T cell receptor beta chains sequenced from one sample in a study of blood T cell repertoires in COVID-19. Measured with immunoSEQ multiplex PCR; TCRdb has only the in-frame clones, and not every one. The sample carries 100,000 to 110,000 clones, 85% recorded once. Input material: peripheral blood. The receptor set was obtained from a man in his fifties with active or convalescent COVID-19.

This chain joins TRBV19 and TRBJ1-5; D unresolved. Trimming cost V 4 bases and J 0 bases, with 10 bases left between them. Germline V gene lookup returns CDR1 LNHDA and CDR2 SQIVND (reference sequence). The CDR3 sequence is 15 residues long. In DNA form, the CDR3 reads TGTGCCAGTAGTAGCGACACCTATAGCAATCAGCCCCAGCATTTT. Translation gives CASSSDTYSNQPQHF.

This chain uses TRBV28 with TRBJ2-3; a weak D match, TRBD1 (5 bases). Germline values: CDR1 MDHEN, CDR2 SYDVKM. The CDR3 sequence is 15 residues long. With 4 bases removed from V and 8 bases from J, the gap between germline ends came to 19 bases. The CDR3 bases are TGTGCCAGCAGTTCCCGGACATCCAGTCGCGGTACGCAGTATTTT. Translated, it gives CASSSRTSSRGTQYF.

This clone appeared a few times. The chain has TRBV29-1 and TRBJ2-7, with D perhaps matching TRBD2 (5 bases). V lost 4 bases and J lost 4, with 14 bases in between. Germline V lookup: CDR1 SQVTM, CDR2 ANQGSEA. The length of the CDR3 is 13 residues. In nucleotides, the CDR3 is TGCAGCGTTGGTGATAGCGTAATATACGAGCAGTACTTC. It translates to CSVGDSVIYEQYF.

CDR3 bases: TGTGCCAGCAGCTGGACAGGGGGCGGAACTGAAGCTTTCTTT. Translating gives CASSWTGGGTEAFF. This rearrangement joins TRBV5-4 to TRBJ1-1; 11 bases agree with TRBD1. This CDR3 is built from 14 residues. V dropped 3 bases and J dropped 5; count of bases not matched to a gene: 3. Germline CDR1 is SGHNT and CDR2 is YYREEE (reference sequence).

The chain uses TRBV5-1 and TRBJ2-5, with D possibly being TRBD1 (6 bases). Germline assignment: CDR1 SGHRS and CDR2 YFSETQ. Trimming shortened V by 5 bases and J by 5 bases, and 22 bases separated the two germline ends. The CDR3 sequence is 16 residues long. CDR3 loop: CASRRRGGPQMETQYF. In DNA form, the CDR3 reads TGCGCCAGCAGGCGCAGGGGTGGCCCCCAAATGGAGACCCAGTACTTC.

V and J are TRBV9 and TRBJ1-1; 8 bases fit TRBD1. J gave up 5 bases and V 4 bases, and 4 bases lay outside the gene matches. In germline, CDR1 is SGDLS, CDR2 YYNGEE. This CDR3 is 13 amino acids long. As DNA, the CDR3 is TGTGCCAGCAGCCCCCGGACAGGGACTGAAGCTTTCTTT. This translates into CASSPRTGTEAFF.

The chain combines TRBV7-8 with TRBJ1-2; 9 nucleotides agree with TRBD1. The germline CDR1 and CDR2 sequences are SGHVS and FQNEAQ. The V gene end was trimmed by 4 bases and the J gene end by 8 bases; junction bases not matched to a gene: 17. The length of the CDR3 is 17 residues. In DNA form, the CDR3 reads TGTGCCAGCAGCTCCACTGCCTTACAGGGGGCTGTTAGGGGCTACACCTTC. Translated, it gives CASSSTALQGAVRGYTF.

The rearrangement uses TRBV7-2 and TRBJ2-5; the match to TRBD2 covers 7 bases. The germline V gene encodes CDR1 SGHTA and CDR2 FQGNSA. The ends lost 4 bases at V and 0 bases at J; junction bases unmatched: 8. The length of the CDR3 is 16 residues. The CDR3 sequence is CASSSPELADQETQYF. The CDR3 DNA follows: TGTGCCAGCAGCTCCCCGGAGCTAGCGGACCAAGAGACCCAGTACTTC.

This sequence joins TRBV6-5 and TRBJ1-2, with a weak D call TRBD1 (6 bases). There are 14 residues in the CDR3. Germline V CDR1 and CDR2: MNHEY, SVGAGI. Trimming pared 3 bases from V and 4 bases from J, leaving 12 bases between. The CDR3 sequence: CASSYLQGSYGYTF. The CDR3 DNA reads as TGTGCCAGCAGTTATTTACAGGGCAGCTATGGCTACACCTTC.

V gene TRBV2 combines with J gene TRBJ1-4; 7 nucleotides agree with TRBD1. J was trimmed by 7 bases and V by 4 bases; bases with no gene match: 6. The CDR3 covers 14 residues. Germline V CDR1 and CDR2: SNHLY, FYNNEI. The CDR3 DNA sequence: TGTGCCAGCAGTGGCGGGACAGCTAGTGAAAAACTGTTTTTT. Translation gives CASSGGTASEKLFF.

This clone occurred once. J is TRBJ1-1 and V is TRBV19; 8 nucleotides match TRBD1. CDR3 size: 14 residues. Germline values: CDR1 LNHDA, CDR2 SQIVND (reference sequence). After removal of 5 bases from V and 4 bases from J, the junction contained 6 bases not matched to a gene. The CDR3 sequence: CASSDYRGGTEAFF. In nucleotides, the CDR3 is TGTGCCAGTAGTGATTACAGGGGGGGCACTGAAGCTTTCTTT.

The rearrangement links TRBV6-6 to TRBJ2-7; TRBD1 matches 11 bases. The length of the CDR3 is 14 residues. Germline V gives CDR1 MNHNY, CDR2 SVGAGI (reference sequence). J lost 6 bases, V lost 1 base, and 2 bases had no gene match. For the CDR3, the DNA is TGTGCCAGCAGTTACTATGGGACAGGGGGCGAGCAGTACTTC. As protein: CASSYYGTGGEQYF.

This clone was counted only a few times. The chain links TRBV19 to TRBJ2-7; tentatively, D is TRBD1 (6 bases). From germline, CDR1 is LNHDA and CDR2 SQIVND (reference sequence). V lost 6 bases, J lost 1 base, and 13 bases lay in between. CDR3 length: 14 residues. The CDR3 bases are TGTGCCAGTAGAGAACAGGGTGTATCCTACGAGCAGTACTTC. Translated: CASREQGVSYEQYF.

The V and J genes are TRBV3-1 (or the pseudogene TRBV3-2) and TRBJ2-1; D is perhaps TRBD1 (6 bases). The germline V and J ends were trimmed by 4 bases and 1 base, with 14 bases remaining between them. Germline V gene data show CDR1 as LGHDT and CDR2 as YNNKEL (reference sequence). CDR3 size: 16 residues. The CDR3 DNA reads TGTGCCAGCAGCCCTCAGGGGCCGCTGTCCTACAATGAGCAGTTCTTC. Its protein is CASSPQGPLSYNEQFF.

CDR3 in amino acids: CATTTVGQGEEEKLFF. The CDR3 DNA sequence: TGTGCCACTACGACGGTTGGACAGGGGGAGGAGGAAAAACTGTTTTTT. The chain is built from TRBV24-1 and TRBJ1-4; TRBD1 agrees at 10 bases. Germline trimming cut 10 bases from V and 8 bases from J; bases unmatched to any gene: 15. The V gene's germline CDR1 is KGHDR and CDR2 SFDVKD. This CDR3 has 16 residues.

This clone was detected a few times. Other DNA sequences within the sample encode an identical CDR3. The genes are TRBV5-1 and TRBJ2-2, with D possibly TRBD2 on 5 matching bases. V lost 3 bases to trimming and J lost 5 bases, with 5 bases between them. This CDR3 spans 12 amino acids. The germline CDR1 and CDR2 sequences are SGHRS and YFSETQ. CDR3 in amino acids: CASSSGTGELFF. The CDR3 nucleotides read TGCGCCAGCAGCTCGGGGACCGGGGAGCTGTTTTTT.

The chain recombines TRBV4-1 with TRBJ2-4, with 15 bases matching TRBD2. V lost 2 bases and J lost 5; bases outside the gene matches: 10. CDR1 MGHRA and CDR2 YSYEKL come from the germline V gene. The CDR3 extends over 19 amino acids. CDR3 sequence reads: CASSQPGLAGGRVENIQYF. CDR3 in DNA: TGCGCCAGCAGCCAACCGGGACTAGCGGGAGGACGGGTGGAAAACATTCAGTACTTC.

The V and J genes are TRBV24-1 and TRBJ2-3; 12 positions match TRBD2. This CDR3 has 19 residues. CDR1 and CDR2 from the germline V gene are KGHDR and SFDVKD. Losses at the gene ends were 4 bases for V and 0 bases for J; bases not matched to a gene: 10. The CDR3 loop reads CATSDGRYGTSGSTDTQYF. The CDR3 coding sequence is TGTGCCACCAGTGACGGGAGGTATGGGACTAGCGGGAGCACAGATACGCAGTATTTT.

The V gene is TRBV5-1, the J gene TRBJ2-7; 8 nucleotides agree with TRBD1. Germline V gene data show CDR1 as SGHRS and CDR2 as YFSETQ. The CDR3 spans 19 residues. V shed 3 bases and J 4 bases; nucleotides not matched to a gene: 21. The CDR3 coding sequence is TGCGCCAGCAGCTCATACGACGGTCGACAGGGGATGAGGATTTACGAGCAGTACTTC. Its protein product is CASSSYDGRQGMRIYEQYF.

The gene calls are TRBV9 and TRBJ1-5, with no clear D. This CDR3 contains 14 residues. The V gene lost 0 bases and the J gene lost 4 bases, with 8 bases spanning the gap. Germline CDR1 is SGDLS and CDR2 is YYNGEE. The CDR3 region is CASSVGAENQPQHF. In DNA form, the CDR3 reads TGTGCCAGCAGCGTAGGGGCAGAGAATCAGCCCCAGCATTTT.

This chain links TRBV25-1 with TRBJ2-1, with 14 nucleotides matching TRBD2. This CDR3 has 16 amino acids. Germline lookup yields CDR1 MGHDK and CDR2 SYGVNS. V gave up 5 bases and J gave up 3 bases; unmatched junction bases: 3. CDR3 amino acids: CASSQGLAGGYNEQFF. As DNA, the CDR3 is TGTGCCAGCAGTCAAGGACTAGCGGGAGGCTACAATGAGCAGTTCTTC.

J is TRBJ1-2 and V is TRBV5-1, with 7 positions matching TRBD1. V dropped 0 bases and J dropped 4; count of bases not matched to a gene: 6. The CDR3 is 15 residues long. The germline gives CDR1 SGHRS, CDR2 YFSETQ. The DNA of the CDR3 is TGCGCCAGCAGCTTGGCGACTGGACAGGCCTATGGCTACACCTTC. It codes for CASSLATGQAYGYTF.

CDR3 loop: CATSRVSTDSGNTIYF. In DNA form, the CDR3 reads TGTGCCACCAGCAGAGTCTCGACAGACTCTGGAAACACCATATATTTT. The V gene is TRBV15, the J gene TRBJ1-3, with D possibly TRBD1 on 5 matching bases. V was trimmed by 1 base and J by 0 bases, leaving 10 bases between them. Per the germline V gene, CDR1 is LNHNV and CDR2 is YYDKDF (reference sequence). This CDR3 is 16 amino acids long.

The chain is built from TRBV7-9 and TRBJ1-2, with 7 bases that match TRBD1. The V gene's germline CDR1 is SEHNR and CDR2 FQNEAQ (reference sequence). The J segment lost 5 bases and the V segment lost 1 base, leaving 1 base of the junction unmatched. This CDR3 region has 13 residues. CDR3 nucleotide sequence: TGTGCCAGCAGCTTAGAACAGGGGTATGGCTACACCTTC. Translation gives CASSLEQGYGYTF.

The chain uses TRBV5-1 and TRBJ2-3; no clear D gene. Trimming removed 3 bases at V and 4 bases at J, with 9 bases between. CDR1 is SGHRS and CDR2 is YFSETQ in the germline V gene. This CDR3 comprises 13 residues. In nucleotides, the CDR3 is TGCGCCAGCAGCTCCTTAGTAGCAGATACGCAGTATTTT. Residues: CASSSLVADTQYF.

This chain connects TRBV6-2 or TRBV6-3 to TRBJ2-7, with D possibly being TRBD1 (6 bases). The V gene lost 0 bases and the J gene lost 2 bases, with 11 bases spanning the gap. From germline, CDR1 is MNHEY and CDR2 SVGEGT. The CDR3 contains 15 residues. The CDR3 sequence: CASSYSDRPPYEQYF. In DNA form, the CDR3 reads TGTGCCAGCAGTTACTCCGACAGGCCGCCCTACGAGCAGTACTTC.

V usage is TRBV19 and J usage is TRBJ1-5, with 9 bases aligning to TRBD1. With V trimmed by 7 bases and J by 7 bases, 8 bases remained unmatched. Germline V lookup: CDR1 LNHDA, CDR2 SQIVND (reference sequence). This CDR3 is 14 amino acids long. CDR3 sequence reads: CASTPGQGGQPQHF. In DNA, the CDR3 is TGTGCCAGTACCCCGGGACAGGGCGGCCAGCCCCAGCATTTT.

The CDR3 coding sequence is TGTGCCAGCAGCTTAGGGCCGGGGGGTTCCTACGAGCAGTACTTC. Its protein is CASSLGPGGSYEQYF. The rearrangement joins TRBV5-8 to TRBJ2-7; TRBD2 aligns across 7 bases. The length of the CDR3 is 15 residues. V gave up 2 bases and J gave up 1 base; unmatched junction bases: 6. Looked up from germline, CDR1 is SGHTS and CDR2 is YDEGEE.